This is a list of T cell receptor beta chains from one sample in a study of blood T cell repertoires in COVID-19. Using immunoSEQ multiplex PCR, the repertoire was profiled, and TCRdb retains in-frame clones only, with some absent. The table shows roughly 400,000 clones, with 75% to 90% occurring only once. Specimen: PBMCs or T cells enriched from blood (not recorded which). Receptors were obtained from a man in his thirties or forties who had recovered from COVID-19. Both conserved end residues are part of each CDR3. D genes are given only for firm matches. Clone size is shown for a subset of rows, as once, few, many or a class of expanded clone.

d_call j_call v_call clone_size cdr3_aa cdr3_nt
TRBD2 TRBJ2-5 TRBV24-1 . CATSDRLANQETQYF TGTGCCACCAGTGATAGACTAGCGAACCAAGAGACCCAGTACTTC
TRBD1 TRBJ1-4 TRBV6-5 . CASGTGGYEKLFF TGTGCCAGCGGGACAGGGGGTTATGAAAAACTGTTTTTT
TRBD1 TRBJ1-2 TRBV27 . CASSPGQGSYGYTF TGTGCCAGCAGTCCAGGACAGGGTTCCTATGGCTACACCTTC
TRBD1 TRBJ2-2 TRBV11-2 . CASSLWDRVTGELFF TGTGCCAGCAGCTTATGGGACAGGGTTACCGGGGAGCTGTTTTTT
TRBD1 TRBJ2-1 TRBV5-1 . CASSLGQDSSYNEQFF TGCGCCAGCAGCTTAGGACAGGATAGCTCCTACAATGAGCAGTTCTTC
. TRBJ2-1 TRBV27 . CASSPGLPEGGQFF TGTGCCAGCAGTCCGGGACTCCCGGAGGGTGGGCAGTTCTTC
TRBD2 TRBJ2-7 TRBV27 once CASSFGGSSYEQYF TGTGCCAGCAGTTTCGGGGGGTCTTCCTACGAGCAGTACTTC
TRBD1 TRBJ1-1 TRBV28 . CASSFLGQSGGTEAFF TGTGCCAGCAGTTTTTTGGGACAGTCTGGGGGCACTGAAGCTTTCTTT
TRBD1 TRBJ1-3 TRBV5-1 few CASSLGQGSSGNTIYF TGCGCCAGCAGCTTGGGACAGGGGAGCTCTGGAAACACCATATATTTT
. TRBJ2-7 TRBV5-4 . CASSLELYEQYF TGTGCCAGCAGCTTGGAACTCTACGAGCAGTACTTC
. TRBJ1-1 TRBV30 . CAWNRQELTTEAFF TGTGCCTGGAACCGACAGGAGTTGACCACTGAAGCTTTCTTT
TRBD1 TRBJ1-2 TRBV5-1 . CASSWTGQGYYGYTF TGCGCCAGCAGCTGGACGGGACAGGGATACTATGGCTACACCTTC
. TRBJ2-1 TRBV7-9 once CASSLRRDPYNEQFF TGTGCCAGCAGCTTAAGGAGGGATCCTTACAATGAGCAGTTCTTC
. TRBJ1-1 TRBV6-5 . CASRQGYTEAFF TGTGCCAGCAGGCAGGGGTACACTGAAGCTTTCTTT
. TRBJ2-2 TRBV9 . CASREGIHTGELFF TGTGCCAGCAGGGAGGGGATCCACACCGGGGAGCTGTTTTTT
TRBD1 TRBJ1-5 TRBV19 . CASSSTRGRQPQHF TGTGCCAGTAGTAGTACCAGGGGGAGGCAGCCCCAGCATTTT
. TRBJ2-2 TRBV6-4 . CASSELTTGELFF TGTGCCAGCAGTGAACTAACCACCGGGGAGCTGTTTTTT
TRBD1 TRBJ2-1 TRBV11-3 . CASSSGQVWGNEQFF TGTGCCAGCAGCTCAGGACAGGTCTGGGGGAATGAGCAGTTCTTC
TRBD2 TRBJ2-3 TRBV5-1 . CASSFISGLGTDTQYF TGCGCCAGCAGCTTCATAAGCGGACTAGGGACAGATACGCAGTATTTT
. TRBJ2-1 TRBV28 . CASVGGRSSYNEQFF TGTGCCAGTGTTGGGGGGAGGAGCTCCTACAATGAGCAGTTCTTC
. TRBJ1-6 TRBV6-5 . CASRVGLNNSPLHF TGTGCCAGCAGGGTCGGACTGAATAATTCACCCCTCCACTTT
TRBD1 TRBJ1-1 TRBV2 . CASSVTGSVTEAFF TGTGCCAGCAGTGTGACAGGGTCGGTAACTGAAGCTTTCTTT
. TRBJ2-1 TRBV27 . CASSPYFPYNEQFF TGTGCCAGCAGTCCCTATTTCCCCTACAATGAGCAGTTCTTC
. TRBJ1-5 TRBV27 . CASSLQGNQPQHF TGTGCCAGCAGTTTACAGGGGAATCAGCCCCAGCATTTT
. TRBJ1-3 TRBV5-1 . CASSLGSGGVNTIYF TGCGCCAGCAGCTTGGGATCCGGAGGCGTAAACACCATATATTTT
TRBD1 TRBJ1-2 TRBV19 . CASSPFAGGFYGYTF TGTGCCAGTAGTCCGTTCGCAGGGGGATTCTATGGCTACACCTTC
TRBD1 TRBJ2-7 TRBV9 . CASSLGTGWNEQYF TGTGCCAGCAGTTTAGGGACAGGGTGGAACGAGCAGTACTTC
. TRBJ1-2 TRBV4-1 . CASSQSLLADFGYTF TGCGCCAGCAGCCAAAGTCTGTTGGCCGATTTTGGCTACACCTTC
TRBD2 TRBJ2-3 TRBV7-8 once CASSLFSSGATDTQYF TGTGCCAGCAGCTTATTCTCTAGCGGAGCCACAGATACGCAGTATTTT
. TRBJ2-2 TRBV10-1 . CASSRVGTGELFF TGCGCCAGCAGTCGAGTTGGTACCGGGGAGCTGTTTTTT
TRBD2 TRBJ2-7 TRBV5-1 . CASSLGLAGDEQYF TGCGCCAGCAGCCTGGGACTAGCGGGAGACGAGCAGTACTTC
. TRBJ1-3 TRBV28 . CASSLPGPGNTIYF TGTGCCAGCAGTTTACCAGGGCCTGGAAACACCATATATTTT
. TRBJ1-4 TRBV2 . CASSEQEKLFF TGTGCCAGCAGTGAACAGGAAAAACTGTTTTTT
TRBD1 TRBJ1-2 TRBV28 . CASSFGTAGFGYTF TGTGCCAGCAGTTTCGGGACAGCAGGGTTTGGCTACACCTTC
. TRBJ2-6 TRBV7-9 . CASSLDGVTRGANVLTF TGTGCCAGCAGCTTAGATGGTGTTACACGCGGGGCCAACGTCCTGACTTTC
TRBD1 TRBJ1-1 TRBV6-5 few CASSKAGGEAFF TGTGCCAGCTCCAAAGCAGGGGGTGAAGCTTTCTTT
TRBD2 TRBJ2-7 TRBV30 . CAWSGGGSSYEQYF TGTGCCTGGAGTGGCGGCGGGAGCTCCTACGAGCAGTACTTC
TRBD2 TRBJ2-3 TRBV2 . CASFATSGPTDTQYF TGTGCCAGCTTCGCGACTAGCGGGCCCACAGATACGCAGTATTTT
TRBD1 TRBJ2-3 TRBV6-5 . CASSYAGQGQETQYF TGTGCCAGCAGTTACGCTGGACAGGGACAAGAAACGCAGTATTTT
TRBD1 TRBJ2-4 TRBV7-9 . CASSFGQGNIQYF TGTGCCAGCAGCTTCGGACAGGGAAACATTCAGTACTTC